This T cell receptor beta chain was observed in a study of cytomegalovirus exposure and HLA in healthy donors. Study information: In a later analysis, the approximately 110 validation repertoires were reported to have used the same platform as the approximately 620 first-cohort repertoires. Study-wide results and limits: First-cohort TCR clusters tended to co-occur in the approximately 110 validation repertoires, a later analysis found. The classifier reportedly diagnosed cytomegalovirus status with high sensitivity and specificity. Investigators reported fewer than 200 TCR beta chains as tied to cytomegalovirus.

Trimming cost V 6 bases and J 0 bases, with 12 bases left between them. Germline assignment: CDR1 LNHDA and CDR2 SQIVND (reference sequence). The CDR3 runs to 15 residues. The repertoire was sequenced with immunoSEQ multiplex PCR; TCRdb's copy has only in-frame clones and lacks some. Among over 100,000 clones listed, about 95% were seen once. A single count supports this clone. Its antigen is not identified. The chain employs TRBV19 and TRBJ1-5; D gene uncertain. The receptor was derived from a woman younger than 35 in good health and CMV-seronegative. Source material: PBMCs. The CDR3 coding sequence is TGTGCCAGTAGACTGTATCAAAATAGCAATCAGCCCCAGCATTTT. Protein product: CASRLYQNSNQPQHF. Based on the CDR3 plus reference TRBV19 and TRBJ1-5, the full variable domain is DGGITQSPKYLFRKEGQNVTLSCEQNLNHDAMYWYRQDPGQGLRLIYYSQIVNDFQKGDIAEGYSVSREKKESFPLTVTSAQKNPTAFYLCASRLYQNSNQPQHFGDGTRLSIL.